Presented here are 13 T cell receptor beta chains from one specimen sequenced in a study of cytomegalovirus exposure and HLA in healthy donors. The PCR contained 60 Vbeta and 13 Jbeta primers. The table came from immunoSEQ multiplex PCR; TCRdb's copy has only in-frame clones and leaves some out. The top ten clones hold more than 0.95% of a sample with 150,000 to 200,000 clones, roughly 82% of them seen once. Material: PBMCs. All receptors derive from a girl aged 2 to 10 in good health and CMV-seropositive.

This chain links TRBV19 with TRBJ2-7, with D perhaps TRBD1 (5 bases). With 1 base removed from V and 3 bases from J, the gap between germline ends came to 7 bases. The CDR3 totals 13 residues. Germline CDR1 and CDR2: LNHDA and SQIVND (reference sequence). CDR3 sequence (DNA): TGTGCCAGTAGTATAGGACAGATCTACGAGCAGTACTTC. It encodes CASSIGQIYEQYF.

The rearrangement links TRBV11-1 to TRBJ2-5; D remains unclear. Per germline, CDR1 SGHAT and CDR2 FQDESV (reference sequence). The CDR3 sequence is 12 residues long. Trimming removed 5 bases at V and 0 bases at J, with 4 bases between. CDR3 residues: CASSPNQETQYF. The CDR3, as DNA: TGTGCCAGCAGCCCAAACCAAGAGACCCAGTACTTC.

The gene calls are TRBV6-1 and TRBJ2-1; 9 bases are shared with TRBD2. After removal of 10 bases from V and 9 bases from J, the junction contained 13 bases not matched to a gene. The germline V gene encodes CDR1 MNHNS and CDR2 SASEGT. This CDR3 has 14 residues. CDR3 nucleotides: TGTGCCACCCAATTGGCGGGAGGGCCCGGTGAGCAGTTCTTC. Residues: CATQLAGGPGEQFF.

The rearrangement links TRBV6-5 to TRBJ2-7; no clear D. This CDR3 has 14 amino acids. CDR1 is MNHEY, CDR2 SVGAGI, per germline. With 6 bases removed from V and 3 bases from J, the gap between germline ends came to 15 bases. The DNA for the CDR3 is TGTGCCAGCAGCCCTACCGAGGCGAGCTACGAGCAGTACTTC. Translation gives CASSPTEASYEQYF.

In DNA form, the CDR3 reads TGTGCCAGCAGCCCCAGACTAGCGGGAGGGCCATCCCACGAGCAGTACTTC. It yields the protein CASSPRLAGGPSHEQYF. The genes are TRBV9 and TRBJ2-7, with 14 bases aligning to TRBD2. Trimming removed 4 bases from V and 5 bases from J; junction bases left unmatched: 11. The CDR3 consists of 17 residues. CDR1 and CDR2 from the germline V gene are SGDLS and YYNGEE.

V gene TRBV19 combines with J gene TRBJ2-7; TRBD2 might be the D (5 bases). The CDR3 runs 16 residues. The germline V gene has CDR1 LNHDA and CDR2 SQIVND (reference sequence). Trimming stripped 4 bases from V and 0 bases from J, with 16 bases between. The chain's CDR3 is CASSTISGLSSYEQYF. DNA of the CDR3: TGTGCCAGTAGTACCATAAGCGGATTAAGCTCCTACGAGCAGTACTTC.

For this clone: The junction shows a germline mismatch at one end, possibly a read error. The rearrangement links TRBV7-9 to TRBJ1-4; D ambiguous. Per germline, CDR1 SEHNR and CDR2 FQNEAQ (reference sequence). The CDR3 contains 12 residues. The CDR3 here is CSSSSAGEKLFF. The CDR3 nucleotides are TGTTCCAGCAGCTCCGCGGGGGAAAAACTGTTTTTT.

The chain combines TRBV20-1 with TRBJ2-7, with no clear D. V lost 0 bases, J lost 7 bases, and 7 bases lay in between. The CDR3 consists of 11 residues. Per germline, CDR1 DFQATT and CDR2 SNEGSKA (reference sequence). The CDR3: CSARDVAEQYF. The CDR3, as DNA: TGCAGTGCTAGAGACGTAGCTGAGCAGTACTTC.

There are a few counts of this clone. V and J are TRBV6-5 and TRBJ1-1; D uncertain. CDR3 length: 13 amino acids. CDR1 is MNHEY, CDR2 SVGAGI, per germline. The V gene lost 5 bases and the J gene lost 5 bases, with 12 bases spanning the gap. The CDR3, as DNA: TGTGCCAGCAGTGGCGTCAGGAAAACTGAAGCTTTCTTT. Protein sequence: CASSGVRKTEAFF.

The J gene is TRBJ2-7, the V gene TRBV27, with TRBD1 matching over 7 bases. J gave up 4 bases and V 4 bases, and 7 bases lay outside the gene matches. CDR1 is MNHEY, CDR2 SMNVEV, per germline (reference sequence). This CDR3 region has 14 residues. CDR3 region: CASSYTGVRYEQYF. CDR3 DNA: TGTGCCAGCAGTTACACAGGGGTTCGGTACGAGCAGTACTTC.

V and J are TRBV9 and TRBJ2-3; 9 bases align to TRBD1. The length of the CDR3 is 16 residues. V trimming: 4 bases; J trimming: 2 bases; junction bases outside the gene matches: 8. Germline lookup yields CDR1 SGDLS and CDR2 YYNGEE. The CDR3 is CASSPRTGAITDTQYF. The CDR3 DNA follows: TGTGCCAGCAGCCCGAGGACAGGGGCGATCACAGATACGCAGTATTTT.

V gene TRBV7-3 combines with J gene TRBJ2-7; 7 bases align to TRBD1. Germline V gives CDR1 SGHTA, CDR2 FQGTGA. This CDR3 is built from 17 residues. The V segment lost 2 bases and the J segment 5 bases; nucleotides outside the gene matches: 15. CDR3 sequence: CASSLSPAVGTAHEQYF. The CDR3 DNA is TGTGCCAGCAGCTTATCGCCCGCCGTTGGGACAGCTCACGAGCAGTACTTC.

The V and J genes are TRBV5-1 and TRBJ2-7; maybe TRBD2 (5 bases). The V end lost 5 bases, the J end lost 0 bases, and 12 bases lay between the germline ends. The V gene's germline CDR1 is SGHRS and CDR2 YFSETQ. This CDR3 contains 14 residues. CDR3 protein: CASREASLSYEQYF. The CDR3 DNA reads TGCGCCAGCAGGGAGGCAAGCCTCTCCTACGAGCAGTACTTC.